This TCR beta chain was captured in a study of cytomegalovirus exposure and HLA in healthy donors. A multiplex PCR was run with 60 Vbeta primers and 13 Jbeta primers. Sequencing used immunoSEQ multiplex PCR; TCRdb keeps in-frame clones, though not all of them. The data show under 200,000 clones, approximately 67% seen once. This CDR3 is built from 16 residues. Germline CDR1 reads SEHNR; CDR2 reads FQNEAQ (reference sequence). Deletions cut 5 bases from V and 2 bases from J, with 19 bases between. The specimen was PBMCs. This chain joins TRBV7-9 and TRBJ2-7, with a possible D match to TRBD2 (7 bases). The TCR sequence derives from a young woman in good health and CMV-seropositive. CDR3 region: CASSPVGRGTTYEQYF. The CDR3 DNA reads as TGTGCCAGCAGCCCCGTGGGGAGGGGGACCACCTACGAGCAGTACTTC.